Listed here are 12 T cell receptor beta chains from one sample, sequenced in a study of CD8+CD57+ T cells in acquired aplastic anemia. The use of genomic DNA as template underpinned the TCR beta VDJ and CDR3 profiling. One entry per CDR3 protein, called by TCRdb with MiXCR from the reads. The sample has 150,000 to 200,000 distinct CDR3 sequences, around half seen once. Patients chosen for sequencing had CD8+CD57+ cells that had expanded, as shown by flow cytometry. The sample was sorted CD4+, CD8+, or CD8+CD57+ T cells (not recorded which) from PBMCs. The source of these receptors is a human donor with aplastic anemia.

This clonotype was counted many times. This chain uses TRBV6-5 with TRBJ1-2; 10 bases map to TRBD1. The CDR3 has 14 amino acids. Trimming cost V 4 bases and J 8 bases; bases outside gene matches: 7. CDR1 and CDR2 from the germline V gene are MNHEY and SVGAGI. This CDR3 reads CASSFRQGADGYTF. CDR3 coding DNA: TGTGCCAGCAGTTTTCGACAGGGGGCTGACGGCTACACCTTC.

This sequence joins TRBV7-9 and TRBJ1-1; 8 bases agree with TRBD1. Trimming removed 5 bases from V and 6 bases from J; junction bases left unmatched: 2. Looked up from germline, CDR1 is SEHNR and CDR2 is FQNEAQ (reference sequence). This CDR3 spans 12 amino acids. CDR3 residues: CASSKQGAEAFF. CDR3 coding DNA: TGTGCCAGCAGCAAACAGGGGGCTGAAGCTTTCTTT.

This clonotype was detected only once. It is likely a read error, because the conserved phenylalanine at the end of the CDR3 is missing. CDR3 protein: CASSDRRDADTQYL. CDR3 nucleotides: TGTGCCAGCAGTGACCGCCGGGACGCAGATACGCAGTATCTT. The chain employs TRBV2 and TRBJ2-3; the D call may be TRBD1 or TRBD2 (5 bases each). There are 14 residues in the CDR3. V gave up 3 bases and J gave up 4 bases, with 11 bases separating them. Germline CDR1 and CDR2: SNHLY and FYNNEI.

The chain carries TRBV29-1 and TRBJ2-7, with 9 nucleotides matching TRBD1. Germline CDR1 SQVTM, CDR2 ANQGSEA. J gave up 1 base and V 6 bases, and 4 bases lay outside the gene matches. CDR3 length: 13 residues. The chain's CDR3 is CSVPGQGSYEQYV. Here the CDR3 DNA reads TGCAGCGTACCGGGACAGGGTTCCTACGAGCAGTACGTC.

In its sample, this clonotype was seen a few times. J is TRBJ1-1 and V is TRBV25-1, with 8 bases that match TRBD1. The CDR3 totals 13 residues. CDR1 and CDR2 (germline): MGHDK, SYGVNS. Trimming cost V 7 bases and J 3 bases; bases outside gene matches: 4. CDR3 DNA sequence: TGTGCCAGCAAAGACAGGGGCGACACTGAAGCTTTCTTT. Protein: CASKDRGDTEAFF.

A remark on this clonotype: One base away lies a much larger clone, so this may be a sequencing read error. This is likely a read error, given that the CDR3 carries no conserved phenylalanine or tryptophan at its end. The rearrangement links TRBV5-1 to TRBJ1-1; 8 bases are a match to TRBD1. The CDR3 totals 15 residues. Trimming at V came to 3 bases and at J to 4 bases, leaving 8 bases not matched to a gene. The V gene's germline CDR1 is SGHRS and CDR2 YFSETQ. DNA for the CDR3: TGCGCCAGCAGCTCACCGACAGGGGTTTCCACTGAAGCTTTCTCT. Translation gives CASSSPTGVSTEAFS.

This clonotype was seen at least ten times. V and J are TRBV6-1 and TRBJ1-2; 7 bases map to TRBD1. CDR1 and CDR2 (germline): MNHNS, SASEGT. V gave up 5 bases and J gave up 2 bases; unmatched junction bases: 11. The CDR3 consists of 16 residues. CDR3 DNA: TGTGCCAGCAGTCCTACTGGCGCACAGGGGAACTATGGCTACACCTTC. Translating it yields CASSPTGAQGNYGYTF.

This chain's CDR3 is CASSLGARGNNSPLHF. The CDR3 DNA reads as TGTGCCAGCAGCTTAGGGGCCCGGGGCAATAATTCACCCCTCCACTTT. The chain employs TRBV10-3 and TRBJ1-6; D is possibly TRBD1 (5 bases). Germline lookup yields CDR1 ENHRY and CDR2 SYGVKD. The CDR3 is 16 amino acids. Trimming took 10 bases from V and 5 from J, leaving 21 bases between them.

This clonotype appeared many times. This chain uses TRBV6-1 with TRBJ1-5; D gene uncertain. Germline V gene lookup returns CDR1 MNHNS and CDR2 SASEGT. The CDR3 has 11 amino acids. V shed 2 bases and J shed 4 bases, with 0 bases lying between them. The CDR3 loop reads CASSENQPQHF. The DNA of the CDR3 is TGTGCCAGCAGTGAAAATCAGCCCCAGCATTTT.

This clonotype has only a few counts. The V call is TRBV5-4, the J call TRBJ1-1, with D hard to call. This CDR3 is built from 19 residues. Trimming took 3 bases from V and 0 from J, leaving 24 bases between them. Germline V lookup: CDR1 SGHNT, CDR2 YYREEE (reference sequence). The CDR3 here is CASSSHPGRSDTMNTEAFF. Here the CDR3 DNA reads TGTGCCAGCAGCTCGCATCCTGGACGGTCAGATACTATGAACACTGAAGCTTTCTTT.

Concerning this clonotype itself: A much larger clone differs by one base, so this may be a read error. The V gene is TRBV2, the J gene TRBJ1-1, with no clear D. Germline values: CDR1 SNHLY, CDR2 FYNNEI. The CDR3 consists of 13 residues. This chain's CDR3 is CASSLILNAEALF. The DNA for the CDR3 is TGTGCCAGCAGTTTGATCCTGAACGCTGAAGCTCTCTTT. The full variable domain, with the rest looked up from reference TRBV2 and TRBJ1-1, is EPEVTQTPSHQVTQMGQEVILRCVPISNHLYFYWYRQILGQKVEFLVSFYNNEISEKSEIFDDQFSVERPDGSNFTLKIRSTKLEDSAMYFCASSLILNAEALFGQGTRLTVV.

This clonotype was counted at least ten times. The chain recombines TRBV20-1 with TRBJ2-1; 13 bases line up with TRBD2. V shed 6 bases and J 9 bases; nucleotides not matched to a gene: 8. This CDR3 is 14 amino acids long. From germline, CDR1 is DFQATT and CDR2 SNEGSKA (reference sequence). Written as DNA, the CDR3 is TGCAGTGCCGGACTAGCGGGAGAGCGGGGTGAGCAGTTCTTC. Translated: CSAGLAGERGEQFF.